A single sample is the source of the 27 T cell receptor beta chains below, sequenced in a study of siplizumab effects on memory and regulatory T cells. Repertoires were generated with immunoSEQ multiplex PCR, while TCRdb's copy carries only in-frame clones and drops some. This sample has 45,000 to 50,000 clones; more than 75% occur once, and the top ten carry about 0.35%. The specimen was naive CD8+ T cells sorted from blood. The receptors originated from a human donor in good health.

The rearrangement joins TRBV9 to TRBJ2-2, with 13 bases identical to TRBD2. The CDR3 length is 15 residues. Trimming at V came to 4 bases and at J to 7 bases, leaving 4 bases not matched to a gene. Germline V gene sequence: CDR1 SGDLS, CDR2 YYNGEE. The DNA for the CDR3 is TGTGCCAGCAGCCGACTAGCGGGAGGCGTCGGGGAGCTGTTTTTT. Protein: CASSRLAGGVGELFF.

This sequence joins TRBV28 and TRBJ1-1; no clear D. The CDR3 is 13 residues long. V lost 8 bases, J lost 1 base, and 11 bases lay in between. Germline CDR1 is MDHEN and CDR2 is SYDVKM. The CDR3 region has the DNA TGTGCCAGCCTCAGCAGATCGAACACTGAAGCTTTCTTT. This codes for CASLSRSNTEAFF. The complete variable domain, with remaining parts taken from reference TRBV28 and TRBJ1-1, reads DVKVTQSSRYLVKRTGEKVFLECVQDMDHENMFWYRQDPGLGLRLIYFSYDVKMKEKGDIPEGYSVSREKKERFSLILESASTNQTSMYLCASLSRSNTEAFFGQGTRLTVV.

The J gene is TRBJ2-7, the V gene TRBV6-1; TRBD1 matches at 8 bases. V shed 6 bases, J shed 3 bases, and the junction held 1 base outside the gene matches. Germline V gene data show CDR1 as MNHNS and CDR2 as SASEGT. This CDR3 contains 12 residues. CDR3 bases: TGTGCCAGCAGGACAGGGGTCTACGAGCAGTACTTC. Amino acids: CASRTGVYEQYF.

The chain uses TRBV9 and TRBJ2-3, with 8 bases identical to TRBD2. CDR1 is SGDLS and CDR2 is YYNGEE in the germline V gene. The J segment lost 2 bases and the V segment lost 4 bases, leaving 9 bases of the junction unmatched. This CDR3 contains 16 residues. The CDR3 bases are TGTGCCAGCAGCCTAATCGGAGCGGGAGCCACAGATACGCAGTATTTT. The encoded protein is CASSLIGAGATDTQYF.

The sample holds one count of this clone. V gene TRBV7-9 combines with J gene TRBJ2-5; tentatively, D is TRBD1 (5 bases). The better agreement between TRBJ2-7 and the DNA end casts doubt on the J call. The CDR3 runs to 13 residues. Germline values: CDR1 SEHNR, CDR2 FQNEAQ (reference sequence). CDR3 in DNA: TGTGCCAGCAGTACGACAGACTCCTACGAGCAGTACTTC. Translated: CASSTTDSYEQYF.

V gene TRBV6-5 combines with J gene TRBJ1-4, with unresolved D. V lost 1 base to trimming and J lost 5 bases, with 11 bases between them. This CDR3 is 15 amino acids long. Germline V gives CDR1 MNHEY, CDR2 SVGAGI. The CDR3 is CASSYWVGVNEKLFF. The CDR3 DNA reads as TGTGCCAGCAGTTACTGGGTGGGAGTAAATGAAAAACTGTTTTTT.

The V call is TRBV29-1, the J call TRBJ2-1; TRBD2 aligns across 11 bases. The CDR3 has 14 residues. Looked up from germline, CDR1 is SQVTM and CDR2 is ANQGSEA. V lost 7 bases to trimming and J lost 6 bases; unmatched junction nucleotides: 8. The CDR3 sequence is CSAISGRAANEQFF. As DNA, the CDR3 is TGCAGCGCAATTAGCGGGAGGGCCGCCAATGAGCAGTTCTTC.

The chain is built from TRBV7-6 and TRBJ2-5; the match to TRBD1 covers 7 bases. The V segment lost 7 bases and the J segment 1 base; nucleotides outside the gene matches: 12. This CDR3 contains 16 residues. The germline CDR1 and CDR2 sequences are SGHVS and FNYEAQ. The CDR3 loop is CASTEKGTAFQETQYF. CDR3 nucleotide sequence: TGTGCCAGCACCGAAAAAGGGACAGCATTCCAAGAGACCCAGTACTTC.

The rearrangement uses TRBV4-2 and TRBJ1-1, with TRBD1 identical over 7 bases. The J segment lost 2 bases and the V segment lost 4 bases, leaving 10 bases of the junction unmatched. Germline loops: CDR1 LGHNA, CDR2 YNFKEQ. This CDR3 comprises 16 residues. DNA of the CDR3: TGTGCCAGCAGCCCCGGACAGGTAGCCTCAAACACTGAAGCTTTCTTT. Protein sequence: CASSPGQVASNTEAFF.

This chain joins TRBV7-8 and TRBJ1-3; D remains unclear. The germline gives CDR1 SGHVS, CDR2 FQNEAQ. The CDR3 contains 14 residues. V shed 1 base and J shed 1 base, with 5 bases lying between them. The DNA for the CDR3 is TGTGCCAGCAGCTTAGGTAGTTCTGGAAACACCATATATTTT. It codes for CASSLGSSGNTIYF.

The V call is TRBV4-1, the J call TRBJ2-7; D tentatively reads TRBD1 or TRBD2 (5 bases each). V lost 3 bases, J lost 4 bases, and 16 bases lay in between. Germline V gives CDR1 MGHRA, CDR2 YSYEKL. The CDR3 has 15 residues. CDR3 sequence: CASSQRQGASYEQYF. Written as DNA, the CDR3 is TGCGCCAGCAGCCAGCGCCAGGGAGCATCGTACGAGCAGTACTTC.

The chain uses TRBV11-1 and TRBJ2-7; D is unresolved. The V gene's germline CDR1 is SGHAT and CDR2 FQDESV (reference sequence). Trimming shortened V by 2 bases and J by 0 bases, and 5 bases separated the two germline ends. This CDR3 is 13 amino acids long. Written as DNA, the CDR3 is TGTGCCAGCAGCTTACAGAGCTCCTACGAGCAGTACTTC. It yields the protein CASSLQSSYEQYF.

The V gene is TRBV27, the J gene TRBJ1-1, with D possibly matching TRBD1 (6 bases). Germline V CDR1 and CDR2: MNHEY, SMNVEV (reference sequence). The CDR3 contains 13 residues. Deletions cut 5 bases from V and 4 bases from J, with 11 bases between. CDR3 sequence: CASSLGGGTEAFF. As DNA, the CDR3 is TGTGCCAGCAGTCTGGGAGGGGGCACTGAAGCTTTCTTT.

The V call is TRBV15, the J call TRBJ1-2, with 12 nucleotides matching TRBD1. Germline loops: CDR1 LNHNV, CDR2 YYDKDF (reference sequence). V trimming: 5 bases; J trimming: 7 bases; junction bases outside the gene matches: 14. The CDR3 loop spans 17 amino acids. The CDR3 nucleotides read TGTGCCACCAGCCGGGACAGGGGGCTCTATGGCTCTCCTGGCTACACCTTC. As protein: CATSRDRGLYGSPGYTF. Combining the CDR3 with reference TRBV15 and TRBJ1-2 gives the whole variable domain DAMVIQNPRYQVTQFGKPVTLSCSQTLNHNVMYWYQQKSSQAPKLLFHYYDKDFNNEADTPDNFQSRRPNTSFCFLDIRSPGLGDTAMYLCATSRDRGLYGSPGYTFGSGTRLTVV.

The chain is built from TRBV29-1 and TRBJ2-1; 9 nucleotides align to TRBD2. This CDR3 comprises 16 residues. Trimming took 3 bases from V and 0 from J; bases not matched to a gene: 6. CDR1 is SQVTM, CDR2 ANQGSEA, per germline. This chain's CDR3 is CSVDGSGRRSYNEQFF. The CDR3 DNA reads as TGCAGCGTTGATGGGAGCGGGAGGCGCTCCTACAATGAGCAGTTCTTC.

The DNA of the CDR3 is TGTGCCAGCAGCCTTAACCTAGAGCAGTACTTC. Protein sequence: CASSLNLEQYF. The chain recombines TRBV11-2 with TRBJ2-7; D call uncertain. Trimming pared 5 bases from V and 7 bases from J, leaving 9 bases between. Germline V CDR1 and CDR2: SGHAT, FQNNGV. The CDR3 is made up of 11 amino acids.

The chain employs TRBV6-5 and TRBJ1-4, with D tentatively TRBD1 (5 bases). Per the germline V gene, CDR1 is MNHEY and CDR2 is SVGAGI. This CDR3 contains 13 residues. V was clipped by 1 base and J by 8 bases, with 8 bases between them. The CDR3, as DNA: TGTGCCAGCAGTTACTGGGACGGGGAAAAACTGTTTTTT. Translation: CASSYWDGEKLFF.

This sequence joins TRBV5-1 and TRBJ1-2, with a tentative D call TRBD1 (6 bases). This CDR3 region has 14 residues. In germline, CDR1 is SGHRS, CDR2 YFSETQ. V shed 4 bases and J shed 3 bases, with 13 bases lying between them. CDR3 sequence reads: CASSPDSAYYGYTF. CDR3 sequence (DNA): TGCGCCAGCAGCCCGGACAGTGCCTACTATGGCTACACCTTC.

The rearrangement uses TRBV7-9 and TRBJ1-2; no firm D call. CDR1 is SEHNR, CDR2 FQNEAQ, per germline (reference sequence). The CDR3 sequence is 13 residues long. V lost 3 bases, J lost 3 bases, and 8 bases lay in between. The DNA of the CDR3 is TGTGCCAGCAGCTTGAGAGATGACTATGGCTACACCTTC. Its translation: CASSLRDDYGYTF.

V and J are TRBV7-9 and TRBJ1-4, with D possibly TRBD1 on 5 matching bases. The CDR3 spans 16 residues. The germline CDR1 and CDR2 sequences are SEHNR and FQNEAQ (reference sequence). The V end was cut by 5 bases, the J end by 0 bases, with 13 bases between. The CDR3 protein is CASSARDDATNEKLFF. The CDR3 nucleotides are TGTGCCAGCAGCGCCCGGGACGACGCAACTAATGAAAAACTGTTTTTT. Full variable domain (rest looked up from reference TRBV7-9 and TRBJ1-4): DTGVSQNPRHKITKRGQNVTFRCDPISEHNRLYWYRQTLGQGPEFLTYFQNEAQLEKSRLLSDRFSAERPKGSFSTLEIQRTEQGDSAMYLCASSARDDATNEKLFFGSGTQLSVL.

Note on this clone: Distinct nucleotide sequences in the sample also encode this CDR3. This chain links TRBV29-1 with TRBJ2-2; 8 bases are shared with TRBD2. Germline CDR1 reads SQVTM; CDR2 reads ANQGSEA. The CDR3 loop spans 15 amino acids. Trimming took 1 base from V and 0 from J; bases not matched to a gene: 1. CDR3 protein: CSVEGGLANTGELFF. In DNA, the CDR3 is TGCAGCGTTGAAGGGGGACTAGCGAACACCGGGGAGCTGTTTTTT.

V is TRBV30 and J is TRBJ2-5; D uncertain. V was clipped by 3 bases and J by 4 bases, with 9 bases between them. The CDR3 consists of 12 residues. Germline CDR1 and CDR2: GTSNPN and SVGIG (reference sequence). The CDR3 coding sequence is TGTGCCTGGAGAGGTTTTCCAGAGACCCAGTACTTC. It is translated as CAWRGFPETQYF.

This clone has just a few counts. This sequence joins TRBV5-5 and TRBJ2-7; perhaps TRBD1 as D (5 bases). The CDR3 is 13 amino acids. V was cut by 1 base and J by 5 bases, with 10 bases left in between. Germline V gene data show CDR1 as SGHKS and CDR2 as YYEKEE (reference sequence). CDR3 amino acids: CASSLWAGNEQYF. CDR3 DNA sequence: TGTGCCAGCAGCTTGTGGGCAGGGAACGAGCAGTACTTC. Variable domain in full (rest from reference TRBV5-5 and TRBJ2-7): DAGVTQSPTHLIKTRGQQVTLRCSPISGHKSVSWYQQVLGQGPQFIFQYYEKEERGRGNFPDRFSARQFPNYSSELNVNALLLGDSALYLCASSLWAGNEQYFGPGTRLTVT.

In DNA form, the CDR3 reads TGTGCCAGCAGCTTGGTTGGCGGGGGGAGTGGCTACACCTTC. It yields the protein CASSLVGGGSGYTF. This chain links TRBV7-8 with TRBJ1-2; tentative D call: TRBD1 (5 bases). Germline V gives CDR1 SGHVS, CDR2 FQNEAQ. The V end lost 3 bases, the J end lost 7 bases, and 15 bases lay between the germline ends. This CDR3 has 14 amino acids. Together with reference TRBV7-8 and TRBJ1-2, the CDR3 gives the full variable domain: GAGVSQSPRYKVAKRGQDVALRCDPISGHVSLFWYQQALGQGPEFLTYFQNEAQLDKSGLPSDRFFAERPEGSVSTLKIQRTQQEDSAVYLCASSLVGGGSGYTFGSGTRLTVV.

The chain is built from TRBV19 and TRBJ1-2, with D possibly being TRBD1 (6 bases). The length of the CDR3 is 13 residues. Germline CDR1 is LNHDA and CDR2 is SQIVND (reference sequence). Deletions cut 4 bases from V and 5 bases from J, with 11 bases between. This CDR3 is CASSNWGAYGYTF. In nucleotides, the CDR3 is TGTGCCAGTAGTAATTGGGGGGCGTATGGCTACACCTTC.

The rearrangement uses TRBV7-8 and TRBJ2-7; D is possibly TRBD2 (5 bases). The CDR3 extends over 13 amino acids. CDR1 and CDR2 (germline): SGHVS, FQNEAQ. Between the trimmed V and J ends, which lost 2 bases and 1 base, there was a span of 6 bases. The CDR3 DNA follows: TGTGCCAGCAGCTTATCGGGATCCTACGAGCAGTACTTC. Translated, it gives CASSLSGSYEQYF.

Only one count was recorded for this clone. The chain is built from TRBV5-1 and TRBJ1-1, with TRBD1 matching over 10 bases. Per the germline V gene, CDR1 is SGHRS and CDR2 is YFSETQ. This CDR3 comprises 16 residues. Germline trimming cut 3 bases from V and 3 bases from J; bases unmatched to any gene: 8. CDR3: CASSWNRQGAYTEAFF. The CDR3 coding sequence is TGCGCCAGCAGCTGGAACCGACAGGGGGCGTACACTGAAGCTTTCTTT.